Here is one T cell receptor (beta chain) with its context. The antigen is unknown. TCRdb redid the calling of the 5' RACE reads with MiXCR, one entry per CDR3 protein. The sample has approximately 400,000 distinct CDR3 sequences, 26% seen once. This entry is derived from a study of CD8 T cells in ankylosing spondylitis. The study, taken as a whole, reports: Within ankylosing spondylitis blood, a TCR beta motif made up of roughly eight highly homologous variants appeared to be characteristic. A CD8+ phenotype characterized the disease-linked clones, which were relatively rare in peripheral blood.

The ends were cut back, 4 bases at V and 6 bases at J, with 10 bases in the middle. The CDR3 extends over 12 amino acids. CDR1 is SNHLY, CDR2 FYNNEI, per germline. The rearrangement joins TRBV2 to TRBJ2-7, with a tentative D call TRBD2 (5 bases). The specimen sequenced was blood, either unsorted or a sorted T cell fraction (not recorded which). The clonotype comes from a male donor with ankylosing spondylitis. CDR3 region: CASSGTSFEQYF. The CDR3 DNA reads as TGTGCCAGCAGTGGTACTAGTTTCGAGCAGTACTTC.